Here is one T cell receptor (beta chain) with its context. The CDR3 runs 13 residues. From germline, CDR1 is SEHNR and CDR2 FQNEAQ (reference sequence). With 0 bases removed from V and 11 bases from J, the gap between germline ends came to 8 bases. Replicate PCRs run on sorted subsets employed 200 ng DNA, 30,000 to 35,000 T cell genomes. Libraries were prepared by immunoSEQ multiplex PCR; TCRdb keeps only in-frame clonotypes and omits some of them. This sample has 400,000 to 600,000 clones; about 96% occur once, and the top ten carry approximately 0.06%. The sample belongs to a study of shared clonotypes between healthy human individuals. The overall study: The cohort had a couple of women and three men, ages 18 to 49.

All donors were Caucasian adults living in Nashville, Tennessee. The sequenced sample was naive CD4+ T cells sorted from blood. Subset here: CD45RA+ positively selected. This TCR came from a woman aged 25 to 45 in good health. This sequence joins TRBV7-9 and TRBJ1-6; D not resolved. CDR3 region: CASSLANLTPLHF. DNA for the CDR3: TGTGCCAGCAGCTTAGCGAATTTAACACCCCTCCACTTT.